A single sample gave rise to the 3 T cell receptor beta chains below, sequenced in a study of T cell responses to AZD1222 COVID-19 vaccine. Libraries were prepared by immunoSEQ multiplex PCR; TCRdb keeps only in-frame clonotypes and omits some of them. The table includes about 140,000 clones, roughly 90% detected once. This specimen was peripheral blood, taken 28 days after the second AZD1222 dose. These receptors came from an adult who received the AZD1222 COVID-19 vaccine.

This clone was recorded once. J is TRBJ1-2 and V is TRBV3-1 (or the pseudogene TRBV3-2); D perhaps matches TRBD1 (5 bases). The V end lost 4 bases, the J end lost 8 bases, and 14 bases lay between the germline ends. The CDR3 runs to 13 residues. The V gene's germline CDR1 is LGHDT and CDR2 YNNKEL (reference sequence). The CDR3 reads CASSPGPLRGYTF. CDR3 DNA: TGTGCCAGCAGCCCGGGGCCCCTGCGAGGCTACACCTTC.

V gene TRBV28 combines with J gene TRBJ2-3; D is ambiguous. The germline gives CDR1 MDHEN, CDR2 SYDVKM. This CDR3 region has 16 residues. Between the trimmed V and J ends, which lost 4 bases and 1 base, there was a span of 15 bases. Here the CDR3 DNA reads TGTGCCAGCAGTTATCTCGCGGACCGTGGCACAGATACGCAGTATTTT. This codes for CASSYLADRGTDTQYF.

The DNA of the CDR3 is TGCGCCAGCGGTGGGGGGACGGGAAACAATGAGCAGTTCTTC. Amino acids: CASGGGTGNNEQFF. The chain has TRBV5-1 and TRBJ2-1, with D perhaps matching TRBD2 (6 bases). Between the trimmed V and J ends, which lost 7 bases and 5 bases, there was a span of 16 bases. The CDR3 length is 14 residues. From germline, CDR1 is SGHRS and CDR2 YFSETQ.